The 15 T cell receptor beta chains given below trace back to one sample, sequenced in a study of regulatory T cells in long-lasting Graves disease. Time point specified: newly diagnosed GD, antithyroid drugs for less than 3 months. Generation of the TCR library employed RNA extracted from PBMCs. iRepertoire HTBI primers and Arm-PCR of CDR3 regions built TCR beta libraries. MiXCR, applied by TCRdb to the multiplex PCR reads, yields one record per CDR3 protein. The sample contains approximately 400,000 distinct CDR3 sequences, around 11% of which appear only once. These data were likewise used in another study, on T cells in Graves' hyperthyroidism and ophthalmopathy.

Sample: peripheral blood mononuclear cells (PBMCs), taken at new diagnosis, from a patient treated with antithyroid drugs. The origin of the receptors is a woman aged 18-29 years with Graves disease.

This clonotype was detected many times. J is TRBJ1-1 and V is TRBV28; D possibly corresponds to TRBD1 (6 bases). Germline V gives CDR1 MDHEN, CDR2 SYDVKM. The CDR3 has 15 residues. V was clipped by 9 bases and J by 3 bases, with 20 bases between them. Here the CDR3 reads CASSRSGTYDTEAFF. In DNA, the CDR3 is TGTGCCAGTAGTAGATCCGGGACATATGACACTGAAGCTTTCTTT.

With regard to this clonotype: An end of the junction differs from the germline gene, which may be a read error. The chain employs TRBV9 and TRBJ2-2, with 9 bases lining up with TRBD2. The CDR3 is made up of 17 amino acids. Germline V gene sequence: CDR1 SGDLS, CDR2 YYNGEE. The CDR3 protein is CASSVPPSGIPTGELIF. The CDR3 DNA sequence: TGTGCCAGCAGCGTACCTCCTAGCGGGATTCCCACCGGGGAGCTGATTTTT.

Concerning this clonotype itself: This likely reflects a read error, since a far larger clone is one base away. J is TRBJ2-1 and V is TRBV11-2, with 10 bases matching TRBD1. J lost 10 bases, V lost 4 bases, and 7 bases had no gene match. CDR1 is SGHAT and CDR2 is FQNNGV in the germline V gene. The CDR3 length is 14 residues. Here the CDR3 reads CASSSGTGAKEQFF. CDR3 nucleotide sequence: TGTGCCAGCAGCTCCGGGACAGGGGCGAAAGAGCAGTTCTTC.

To note about this clonotype: The junction departs from the called germline gene at one end, perhaps through a read error. This chain joins TRBV5-1 and TRBJ2-3, with D uncertain. The CDR3 has 13 amino acids. The germline gives CDR1 SGHRS, CDR2 YFSETQ. The CDR3 reads CASNLTSTDTQYF. The DNA for the CDR3 is TGCGCCAGCAACTTGACTAGCACAGATACGCAGTATTTT.

In its sample, this clonotype was seen many times. The chain has TRBV6-2 or TRBV6-3 and TRBJ1-3; D not certain. The germline V gene has CDR1 MNHEY and CDR2 SVGEGT. This CDR3 has 17 residues. Trimming took off 0 bases at V and 2 bases at J, with 14 bases between the two ends. CDR3 sequence (DNA): TGTGCCAGCAGTTACTCGACGGAGGGAAGTACTGGAAACACCATATATTTT. Translating it yields CASSYSTEGSTGNTIYF.

J is TRBJ2-1 and V is TRBV11-2; D remains ambiguous. Judging by the DNA end, TRBJ2-5 fits better; the J call may be wrong. Germline assignment: CDR1 SGHAT and CDR2 FQNNGV. This CDR3 comprises 13 residues. The CDR3 protein is CASSFPGQATQYF. CDR3 DNA sequence: TGTGCCAGCAGCTTCCCCGGGCAGGCGACCCAGTACTTC.

This clonotype has just a few counts. The genes are TRBV5-1 and TRBJ2-6; unclear D gene. The CDR3 has 15 residues. The germline gives CDR1 SGHRS, CDR2 YFSETQ. Trimming took off 5 bases at V and 0 bases at J, with 9 bases between the two ends. CDR3 sequence (DNA): TGCGCCAGCAGAGTGTCGGCCTCTGGGGCCAACGTCCTGACTTTC. It translates to CASRVSASGANVLTF.

The CDR3, as DNA: TGTGCCAGCAGTGAGTCTTATGGCGCCAAATCATCAAACGGGGCGAACACCGGGGAGCTGTTTTTT. Amino acids: CASSESYGAKSSNGANTGELFF. The rearrangement links TRBV6-2 or TRBV6-3 to TRBJ2-2; D perhaps matches TRBD2 (5 bases). Germline V lookup: CDR1 MNHEY, CDR2 SVGEGT. V was pared by 5 bases and J by 0 bases, with 31 bases between. The CDR3 totals 22 residues.

Many counts were recorded for this clonotype. The chain combines TRBV5-1 with TRBJ2-2; D perhaps matches TRBD2 (6 bases). The germline V gene has CDR1 SGHRS and CDR2 YFSETQ. The V end was cut by 1 base, the J end by 7 bases, with 14 bases between. There are 15 residues in the CDR3. The CDR3 DNA is TGCGCCAGCAGCTTGAGAGGAGGGGATGGCGGGGAGCTGTTTTTT. Encoded protein: CASSLRGGDGGELFF.

This chain links TRBV7-6 with TRBJ2-7, with 10 bases identical to TRBD2. J was trimmed by 4 bases and V by 5 bases; bases with no gene match: 8. Per the germline V gene, CDR1 is SGHVS and CDR2 is FNYEAQ. The CDR3 has 15 residues. CDR3 protein: CASSRGLAATYEQYF. CDR3 bases: TGTGCCAGCAGCCGAGGACTAGCGGCGACGTACGAGCAGTACTTC.

As to this clonotype: A clone one base away is much larger, so this may be a read error. V and J are TRBV6-2 or TRBV6-3 and TRBJ2-5; D remains unclear. This CDR3 region has 13 residues. CDR1 is MNHEY, CDR2 SVGEGT, per germline. V was trimmed by 2 bases and J by 11 bases, leaving 15 bases between them. CDR3 nucleotide sequence: TGTGCCAGCAGTTACGGCGGTTACAATGAGCAGTACTTC. Translating gives CASSYGGYNEQYF.

The sample holds many counts of this clonotype. CDR3 residues: CASSVEGQGSLKDGYTF. The CDR3 DNA reads as TGTGCCAGCAGCGTAGAGGGACAGGGATCGCTAAAGGATGGCTACACCTTC. The rearrangement joins TRBV9 to TRBJ1-2; 9 bases match TRBD1. The V gene end was trimmed by 0 bases and the J gene end by 6 bases; junction bases not matched to a gene: 12. This CDR3 has 17 amino acids. Germline loops: CDR1 SGDLS, CDR2 YYNGEE.

The chain combines TRBV9 with TRBJ2-5; D gene uncertain. The CDR3 extends over 12 amino acids. Trimming stripped 0 bases from V and 8 bases from J, with 8 bases between. The V gene's germline CDR1 is SGDLS and CDR2 YYNGEE. CDR3 amino acids: CASSVGQSTQYF. The CDR3 DNA reads as TGTGCCAGCAGCGTAGGTCAGAGTACCCAGTACTTC.

The chain is built from TRBV5-1 and TRBJ1-6; D remains ambiguous. The germline CDR1 and CDR2 sequences are SGHRS and YFSETQ. This CDR3 has 14 residues. Trimming cost V 5 bases and J 6 bases, with 12 bases left between them. CDR3 protein: CASRLVEGNSPLHF. The CDR3 region has the DNA TGCGCCAGCAGGCTGGTTGAAGGTAATTCACCCCTCCACTTT.

Many counts were recorded for this clonotype. The chain is built from TRBV11-2 and TRBJ1-5, with D tentatively TRBD1 (6 bases). CDR3 length equals 18 residues. The V and J ends lost 0 bases and 2 bases respectively, with 17 bases between them. The germline V gene encodes CDR1 SGHAT and CDR2 FQNNGV. The CDR3 DNA sequence: TGTGCCAGCAGCTTAGATGTGCGTTACAGGGCGTGCAATCAGCCCCAGCATTTT. Translated: CASSLDVRYRACNQPQHF.